Presented here are 26 T cell receptor beta chains from one specimen sequenced in a study of shared T cell receptors in the human thymus. Here immunoSEQ multiplex PCR was the method, and the copy in TCRdb shows in-frame clones only, minus some. The sample shows hundreds of thousands of clones, around 87% of them seen only once. These data also formed part of another study, on human thymus T cells.

Input material: thymocytes. Every receptor here comes from a boy in the first two years of life with a congenital heart defect.

The gene calls are TRBV11-3 and TRBJ2-1; 12 bases match TRBD2. The junction had 11 bases not matched to a gene; V was cut back by 6 bases and J by 8 bases. This CDR3 has 16 amino acids. Germline CDR1 is SGHNT and CDR2 is YENEEA. CDR3 protein: CASSLRTSGANDEQFF. The CDR3 nucleotides read TGTGCCAGCAGTCTTCGGACTAGCGGGGCGAACGATGAGCAGTTCTTC.

The gene calls are TRBV6-1 and TRBJ1-1; 8 nucleotides agree with TRBD1. The V gene end was trimmed by 4 bases and the J gene end by 3 bases; junction bases not matched to a gene: 10. The germline V gene encodes CDR1 MNHNS and CDR2 SASEGT. This CDR3 has 16 residues. The CDR3 DNA reads TGTGCCAGCAGTGCCCCGCCCCAGGGGGCGTACACTGAAGCTTTCTTT. This translates into CASSAPPQGAYTEAFF.

The gene calls are TRBV5-5 and TRBJ2-7; 7 bases are a match to TRBD1. The trim removed 4 bases at V and 3 bases at J, leaving 13 bases unmatched. CDR3 size: 16 residues. The germline gives CDR1 SGHKS, CDR2 YYEKEE (reference sequence). CDR3 sequence (DNA): TGTGCCAGCAGCCTTCACGCTGAGGGACAGAACTACGAGCAGTACTTC. Translating it yields CASSLHAEGQNYEQYF.

The rearrangement joins TRBV29-1 to TRBJ2-7; D gene uncertain. V lost 7 bases to trimming and J lost 2 bases, with 9 bases between them. Germline CDR1 and CDR2: SQVTM and ANQGSEA. This CDR3 has 11 amino acids. This chain's CDR3 is CSARAPYEQYF. The CDR3 DNA reads TGCAGCGCCCGCGCGCCCTACGAGCAGTACTTC.

The V call is TRBV7-9, the J call TRBJ2-1; D gene uncertain. The CDR3 is 11 residues long. Germline loops: CDR1 SEHNR, CDR2 FQNEAQ (reference sequence). The V and J ends lost 2 bases and 9 bases respectively, with 5 bases between them. The CDR3 nucleotides are TGTGCCAGCAGCTTATCGGGTGAGCAGTTCTTC. Residues: CASSLSGEQFF.

V and J are TRBV11-3 and TRBJ1-1, with D possibly being TRBD1 (6 bases). Per germline, CDR1 SGHNT and CDR2 YENEEA. Trimming removed 4 bases at V and 8 bases at J, with 11 bases between. The CDR3 runs 12 residues. CDR3 bases: TGTGCCAGCAGCTCACCCGGGACAGAAGCTTTCTTT. This encodes CASSSPGTEAFF.

This rearrangement joins TRBV5-4 to TRBJ2-7; D may be TRBD2 (5 bases). Deletions cut 4 bases from V and 5 bases from J, with 22 bases between. Per the germline V gene, CDR1 is SGHNT and CDR2 is YYREEE (reference sequence). This CDR3 region has 16 residues. This CDR3 reads CASSLRLPRGIDEQYF. DNA of the CDR3: TGTGCCAGCAGCCTCAGACTACCCCGGGGAATCGACGAGCAGTACTTC.

This clone was counted a single time. The gene calls are TRBV5-4 and TRBJ1-1; D might be TRBD1 (6 bases). Germline V gene lookup returns CDR1 SGHNT and CDR2 YYREEE (reference sequence). Trimming pared 2 bases from V and 2 bases from J, leaving 16 bases between. This CDR3 is 16 amino acids long. The CDR3 spells CASSLQGGKGNTEAFF. CDR3 nucleotides: TGTGCCAGCAGCTTACAGGGAGGGAAGGGAAACACTGAAGCTTTCTTT.

This chain joins TRBV4-3 and TRBJ2-5; the D is unclear. Per the germline V gene, CDR1 is LGHNA and CDR2 is YSLEER. Trimming pared 0 bases from V and 3 bases from J, leaving 14 bases between. This CDR3 has 16 residues. The DNA for the CDR3 is TGCGCCAGCAGCCAAGAAAGGCAGGAACAAAAAGAGACCCAGTACTTC. Residues: CASSQERQEQKETQYF.

This clone was recorded a few times. The chain has TRBV7-6 and TRBJ2-1; 9 bases fit TRBD2. Germline V gene sequence: CDR1 SGHVS, CDR2 FNYEAQ. The CDR3 sequence is 16 residues long. The J segment lost 0 bases and the V segment lost 2 bases, leaving 2 bases of the junction unmatched. The CDR3 region has the DNA TGTGCCAGCAGCTTACGGCGGGAGGGCTCCTACAATGAGCAGTTCTTC. Residues: CASSLRREGSYNEQFF.

V usage is TRBV5-6 and J usage is TRBJ2-7, with TRBD1 matching 7 bases. Germline V lookup: CDR1 SGHDT, CDR2 YYEEEE. V shed 3 bases and J 2 bases; nucleotides not matched to a gene: 8. The CDR3 runs 15 residues. The CDR3 loop is CASSSKDRTTYEQYF. The CDR3 bases are TGTGCCAGCAGCTCGAAGGACAGGACAACCTACGAGCAGTACTTC.

The rearrangement joins TRBV5-1 to TRBJ2-3, with D possibly being TRBD1 (6 bases). Germline V gene sequence: CDR1 SGHRS, CDR2 YFSETQ. CDR3 length: 14 residues. V lost 0 bases and J 2 bases, leaving 7 bases between the germline ends. In nucleotides, the CDR3 is TGCGCCAGCAGCTTGGGACAGGACACAGATACGCAGTATTTT. Amino acids: CASSLGQDTDTQYF.

This clone was detected once. The chain combines TRBV5-1 with TRBJ1-2; D perhaps matches TRBD1 (6 bases). The CDR3 spans 15 residues. Germline loops: CDR1 SGHRS, CDR2 YFSETQ. V dropped 6 bases and J dropped 3 bases, with 18 bases sitting between them. The CDR3 nucleotides are TGCGCCAGCACCTCTTGGGGGGGGGCTGACTATGGCTACACCTTC. Protein: CASTSWGGADYGYTF.

This chain joins TRBV9 and TRBJ2-2; 9 bases fit TRBD2. CDR1 and CDR2 from the germline V gene are SGDLS and YYNGEE. V gave up 0 bases and J gave up 7 bases; unmatched junction bases: 7. This CDR3 has 16 amino acids. The CDR3 DNA is TGTGCCAGCAGCGTAGCGGCGGGGGGGCCTGACGGGGAGCTGTTTTTT. Encoded protein: CASSVAAGGPDGELFF.

The chain carries TRBV5-4 and TRBJ2-1, with TRBD2 matching 7 bases. The CDR3 loop spans 16 amino acids. The V gene end was trimmed by 0 bases and the J gene end by 2 bases; junction bases not matched to a gene: 5. CDR1 is SGHNT, CDR2 YYREEE, per germline (reference sequence). CDR3: CASSLAGRGTYNEQFF. CDR3 bases: TGTGCCAGCAGCTTGGCGGGGCGGGGGACCTACAATGAGCAGTTCTTC.

This chain links TRBV9 with TRBJ1-2; unclear D gene. This CDR3 comprises 12 residues. From germline, CDR1 is SGDLS and CDR2 YYNGEE. Trimming took off 4 bases at V and 10 bases at J, with 14 bases between the two ends. The CDR3 bases are TGTGCCAGCAGCCCCCCCGGAGGAGACTACACCTTC. Translation: CASSPPGGDYTF.

The chain combines TRBV30 with TRBJ1-1; TRBD1 is a possible D gene (6 bases). V was trimmed by 0 bases and J by 0 bases, leaving 8 bases between them. The CDR3 extends over 14 amino acids. The germline V gene has CDR1 GTSNPN and CDR2 SVGIG (reference sequence). The CDR3 loop is CAWSVRDMNTEAFF. CDR3 nucleotides: TGTGCCTGGAGTGTAAGGGACATGAACACTGAAGCTTTCTTT.

This rearrangement joins TRBV7-8 to TRBJ1-1; the D is unclear. Trimming pared 1 base from V and 13 bases from J, leaving 19 bases between. Germline V gives CDR1 SGHVS, CDR2 FQNEAQ. The CDR3 extends over 14 amino acids. In DNA form, the CDR3 reads TGTGCCAGCAGCTTAGGGGTGGAGGGAGAAAGAGTTTTCTTT. It is translated as CASSLGVEGERVFF.

V is TRBV6-1 and J is TRBJ2-5, with a possible D match to TRBD2 (6 bases). Deletions cut 8 bases from V and 3 bases from J, with 16 bases between. There are 14 residues in the CDR3. Germline V lookup: CDR1 MNHNS, CDR2 SASEGT. The CDR3 region is CASRGRTEEETQYF. The CDR3 coding sequence is TGTGCCAGCCGAGGGAGGACGGAGGAAGAGACCCAGTACTTC.

The chain is built from TRBV28 and TRBJ2-7, with 7 bases identical to TRBD2. V dropped 7 bases and J dropped 2; count of bases not matched to a gene: 11. The CDR3 runs to 15 residues. Germline CDR1 is MDHEN and CDR2 is SYDVKM. The CDR3 sequence: CASTTWGGPAYEQYF. In nucleotides, the CDR3 is TGTGCCAGCACCACCTGGGGAGGGCCAGCCTACGAGCAGTACTTC.

The CDR3 sequence is CASSPHAGGRDKNEKLFF. CDR3 coding DNA: TGTGCCAGTAGCCCTCACGCAGGGGGCCGAGACAAGAATGAAAAACTGTTTTTT. The chain is built from TRBV19 and TRBJ1-4; 8 positions match TRBD1. V gave up 6 bases and J gave up 5 bases; unmatched junction bases: 17. Germline V gene data show CDR1 as LNHDA and CDR2 as SQIVND (reference sequence). The CDR3 spans 18 residues.

The chain joins TRBV6-1 to TRBJ2-2, with D possibly matching TRBD1 (5 bases). Germline CDR1 is MNHNS and CDR2 is SASEGT. CDR3 length: 15 amino acids. Trimming left V 6 bases short and J 0 bases short, with 11 bases between. The CDR3 coding sequence is TGTGCCAGCAGACGGCAGGGCCCGAACACCGGGGAGCTGTTTTTT. Translation: CASRRQGPNTGELFF.

This clone was observed a handful of times. V gene TRBV4-2 combines with J gene TRBJ2-1; TRBD2 might be the D (7 bases). This CDR3 contains 15 residues. Germline-derived CDR1 and CDR2 are LGHNA and YNFKEQ. Trimming took 2 bases from V and 9 from J, leaving 17 bases between them. The CDR3 bases are TGTGCCAGCAGCCAAATGAAGGGGGGGGGCGGTGAGCAGTTCTTC. It codes for CASSQMKGGGGEQFF.

V is TRBV6-5 and J is TRBJ1-1; D gene ambiguous. Trimming left V 6 bases short and J 1 base short, with 12 bases between. The germline V gene encodes CDR1 MNHEY and CDR2 SVGAGI. The CDR3 covers 14 residues. The CDR3 coding sequence is TGTGCCAGCAGGGGAGGACGGAGGAACACTGAAGCTTTCTTT. This sequence encodes CASRGGRRNTEAFF.

V usage is TRBV5-1 and J usage is TRBJ1-1; 7 nucleotides agree with TRBD1. The V gene's germline CDR1 is SGHRS and CDR2 YFSETQ. This CDR3 comprises 16 residues. With V trimmed by 7 bases and J by 2 bases, 14 bases remained unmatched. The CDR3 protein is CASYPRDSLENTEAFF. For the CDR3, the DNA is TGCGCCAGCTACCCCCGGGACAGCCTAGAAAACACTGAAGCTTTCTTT. Full variable domain (rest looked up from reference TRBV5-1 and TRBJ1-1): KAGVTQTPRYLIKTRGQQVTLSCSPISGHRSVSWYQQTPGQGLQFLFEYFSETQRNKGNFPGRFSGRQFSNSRSEMNVSTLELGDSALYLCASYPRDSLENTEAFFGQGTRLTVV.

This sequence joins TRBV18 and TRBJ2-3; no clear D. This CDR3 comprises 17 residues. The V and J ends lost 0 bases and 0 bases respectively, with 13 bases between them. Germline V gives CDR1 KGHSH, CDR2 LQKENI. This chain's CDR3 is CASSPPARAESTDTQYF. CDR3 DNA sequence: TGTGCCAGCTCACCACCCGCTAGAGCCGAAAGCACAGATACGCAGTATTTT. The variable domain in full, with the rest retrieved from reference TRBV18 and TRBJ2-3, is NAGVMQNPRHLVRRRGQEARLRCSPMKGHSHVYWYRQLPEEGLKFMVYLQKENIIDESGMPKERFSAEFPKEGPSILRIQQVVRGDSAAYFCASSPPARAESTDTQYFGPGTRLTVL.